This T cell receptor (beta chain) was retrieved from a study of blood T cell repertoires in COVID-19. Study background: Material from acute and convalescent COVID-19 was sourced from the United States, Italy and Spain. Nucleic acid was either cDNA or gDNA, and it came from T cells, B-cell-depleted T cells, or PBMCs.

Germline V gene lookup returns CDR1 MGHDK and CDR2 SYGVNS. This CDR3 spans 13 amino acids. With 4 bases removed from V and 7 bases from J, the gap between germline ends came to 10 bases. The table came from immunoSEQ multiplex PCR; TCRdb's copy has only in-frame clones and leaves some out. The sample has a few hundred thousand clones, approximately 85% seen once. This chain joins TRBV25-1 and TRBJ1-4; no definite D call. This TCR came from a woman in her forties or fifties who had been exposed to COVID-19. The sample taken for sequencing was PBMCs or T cells enriched from blood (not recorded which). CDR3 in amino acids: CASSGGVGEKLFF. DNA for the CDR3: TGTGCCAGCAGTGGCGGAGTAGGTGAAAAACTGTTTTTT.